This is a list of T cell receptor beta chains from one sample in a study of blood T cell repertoires in COVID-19. Profiled with immunoSEQ multiplex PCR; TCRdb holds only in-frame clones, not every one. The table lists under 140,000 clones, 60% to 80% of them singletons. Material for sequencing was peripheral blood. Every receptor here comes from an elderly woman with active or convalescent COVID-19. Both conserved end residues are part of each CDR3. The order of the fields is clone size, D gene, J gene, V gene, CDR3 DNA, CDR3 protein. The D gene is left open where the match is weak. Where a row states a size, it is once, few, many or the class of an expanded clone; other rows omit it.

abundance: .
d_gene: .
j_gene: TRBJ1-2
v_gene: TRBV5-1
CDR3nt: TGCGCCAGCAGCTTGGCCTTAACTAACTATGGCTACACCTTC
CDR3aa: CASSLALTNYGYTF

abundance: .
d_gene: .
j_gene: TRBJ1-2
v_gene: TRBV5-1
CDR3nt: TGCGCCAGCAGCTTGGACAGTACCTATGGCTACACCTTC
CDR3aa: CASSLDSTYGYTF

abundance: .
d_gene: .
j_gene: TRBJ1-6
v_gene: TRBV2
CDR3nt: TGTGCCAGCAGTGAAACAAGAGGTTCACCCCTCCACTTT
CDR3aa: CASSETRGSPLHF

abundance: .
d_gene: .
j_gene: TRBJ2-1
v_gene: TRBV5-8
CDR3nt: TGTGCCAGCAGCTCGGAACGGGACATCTCCTACAATGAGCAGTTCTTC
CDR3aa: CASSSERDISYNEQFF

abundance: .
d_gene: .
j_gene: TRBJ1-2
v_gene: TRBV7-8
CDR3nt: TGTGCCAGCAGCTTAATGGTAGGGGTACACTATGGCTACACCTTC
CDR3aa: CASSLMVGVHYGYTF

abundance: .
d_gene: TRBD1
j_gene: TRBJ2-1
v_gene: TRBV3-1/TRBV3-2
CDR3nt: TGTGCCAGCAGCCAAGAGTGGGGACAGTACAATGAGCAGTTCTTC
CDR3aa: CASSQEWGQYNEQFF

abundance: .
d_gene: .
j_gene: TRBJ2-3
v_gene: TRBV11-2
CDR3nt: TGTGCCAGCAGCCAGACTAGTCGCACAGATACGCAGTATTTT
CDR3aa: CASSQTSRTDTQYF

abundance: once
d_gene: TRBD2
j_gene: TRBJ2-1
v_gene: TRBV29-1
CDR3nt: TGCAGCGTCGAAGCCGGGACTAGCGGCTACAATGAGCAGTTCTTC
CDR3aa: CSVEAGTSGYNEQFF

abundance: .
d_gene: .
j_gene: TRBJ2-3
v_gene: TRBV5-4
CDR3nt: TGTGCCAGCAGCTTGGAGACTAGCAGGGGACCTCGGGATACGCAGTATTTT
CDR3aa: CASSLETSRGPRDTQYF

abundance: .
d_gene: .
j_gene: TRBJ2-7
v_gene: TRBV5-4
CDR3nt: TGTGCCAGCAGCTCGGACAGTTGGTATCGTTTCGAGCAGTACTTC
CDR3aa: CASSSDSWYRFEQYF

abundance: .
d_gene: .
j_gene: TRBJ2-5
v_gene: TRBV2
CDR3nt: TGTGCCAGCAGGAATAGTGGGGCGACCCAGTACTTC
CDR3aa: CASRNSGATQYF

abundance: .
d_gene: .
j_gene: TRBJ1-2
v_gene: TRBV12-3/TRBV12-4
CDR3nt: TGTGCCAGCACCGCGGAGGGCTATGGCTACACCTTC
CDR3aa: CASTAEGYGYTF

abundance: .
d_gene: TRBD2
j_gene: TRBJ2-1
v_gene: TRBV2
CDR3nt: TGTGCCAGCAGTGAGGGGGTAGCGGGAGGGCTCGATGAGCAGTTCTTC
CDR3aa: CASSEGVAGGLDEQFF

abundance: .
d_gene: .
j_gene: TRBJ2-6
v_gene: TRBV19
CDR3nt: TGTGCCAGTACAAGACAGAGCTCTGGGGCCAACGTCCTGACTTTC
CDR3aa: CASTRQSSGANVLTF

abundance: .
d_gene: TRBD2
j_gene: TRBJ2-1
v_gene: TRBV30
CDR3nt: TGTGCCTGGAGTGCCGGGACTAGCGGGAGCGGGAAGCAGTTCTTC
CDR3aa: CAWSAGTSGSGKQFF

abundance: .
d_gene: .
j_gene: TRBJ1-1
v_gene: TRBV5-1
CDR3nt: TGCGCCAGCAGCTTGGGACTGTCGAACACTGAAGCTTTCTTT
CDR3aa: CASSLGLSNTEAFF

abundance: once
d_gene: TRBD2
j_gene: TRBJ2-1
v_gene: TRBV11-2
CDR3nt: TGTGCCAGCAGCTTAGGGTCACTAGCGGGAGGTGAGCAGTTCTTC
CDR3aa: CASSLGSLAGGEQFF

abundance: few
d_gene: TRBD1
j_gene: TRBJ2-7
v_gene: TRBV11-2
CDR3nt: TGTGCCAGCAGCCCTGGACAGGGGGCCGAGCAGTACTTC
CDR3aa: CASSPGQGAEQYF

abundance: once
d_gene: .
j_gene: TRBJ2-1
v_gene: TRBV11-2
CDR3nt: TGTGCCAGCAGCTTGGGGCTCGAGGATGAGCAGTTCTTC
CDR3aa: CASSLGLEDEQFF

abundance: .
d_gene: TRBD1
j_gene: TRBJ2-7
v_gene: TRBV15
CDR3nt: TGTGCCACCAGCTCCCGGGACAGGGGATCCTACGAGCAGTACTTC
CDR3aa: CATSSRDRGSYEQYF

abundance: few
d_gene: TRBD1
j_gene: TRBJ1-4
v_gene: TRBV5-1
CDR3nt: TGCGCCAGCAGTCCAGGACAGGGAGCAACTAATGAAAAACTGTTTTTT
CDR3aa: CASSPGQGATNEKLFF

abundance: many
d_gene: TRBD2
j_gene: TRBJ2-2
v_gene: TRBV12-3/TRBV12-4
CDR3nt: TGTGCCAGCAGGACTAGCGGGAGGGGGGAGCTGTTTTTT
CDR3aa: CASRTSGRGELFF